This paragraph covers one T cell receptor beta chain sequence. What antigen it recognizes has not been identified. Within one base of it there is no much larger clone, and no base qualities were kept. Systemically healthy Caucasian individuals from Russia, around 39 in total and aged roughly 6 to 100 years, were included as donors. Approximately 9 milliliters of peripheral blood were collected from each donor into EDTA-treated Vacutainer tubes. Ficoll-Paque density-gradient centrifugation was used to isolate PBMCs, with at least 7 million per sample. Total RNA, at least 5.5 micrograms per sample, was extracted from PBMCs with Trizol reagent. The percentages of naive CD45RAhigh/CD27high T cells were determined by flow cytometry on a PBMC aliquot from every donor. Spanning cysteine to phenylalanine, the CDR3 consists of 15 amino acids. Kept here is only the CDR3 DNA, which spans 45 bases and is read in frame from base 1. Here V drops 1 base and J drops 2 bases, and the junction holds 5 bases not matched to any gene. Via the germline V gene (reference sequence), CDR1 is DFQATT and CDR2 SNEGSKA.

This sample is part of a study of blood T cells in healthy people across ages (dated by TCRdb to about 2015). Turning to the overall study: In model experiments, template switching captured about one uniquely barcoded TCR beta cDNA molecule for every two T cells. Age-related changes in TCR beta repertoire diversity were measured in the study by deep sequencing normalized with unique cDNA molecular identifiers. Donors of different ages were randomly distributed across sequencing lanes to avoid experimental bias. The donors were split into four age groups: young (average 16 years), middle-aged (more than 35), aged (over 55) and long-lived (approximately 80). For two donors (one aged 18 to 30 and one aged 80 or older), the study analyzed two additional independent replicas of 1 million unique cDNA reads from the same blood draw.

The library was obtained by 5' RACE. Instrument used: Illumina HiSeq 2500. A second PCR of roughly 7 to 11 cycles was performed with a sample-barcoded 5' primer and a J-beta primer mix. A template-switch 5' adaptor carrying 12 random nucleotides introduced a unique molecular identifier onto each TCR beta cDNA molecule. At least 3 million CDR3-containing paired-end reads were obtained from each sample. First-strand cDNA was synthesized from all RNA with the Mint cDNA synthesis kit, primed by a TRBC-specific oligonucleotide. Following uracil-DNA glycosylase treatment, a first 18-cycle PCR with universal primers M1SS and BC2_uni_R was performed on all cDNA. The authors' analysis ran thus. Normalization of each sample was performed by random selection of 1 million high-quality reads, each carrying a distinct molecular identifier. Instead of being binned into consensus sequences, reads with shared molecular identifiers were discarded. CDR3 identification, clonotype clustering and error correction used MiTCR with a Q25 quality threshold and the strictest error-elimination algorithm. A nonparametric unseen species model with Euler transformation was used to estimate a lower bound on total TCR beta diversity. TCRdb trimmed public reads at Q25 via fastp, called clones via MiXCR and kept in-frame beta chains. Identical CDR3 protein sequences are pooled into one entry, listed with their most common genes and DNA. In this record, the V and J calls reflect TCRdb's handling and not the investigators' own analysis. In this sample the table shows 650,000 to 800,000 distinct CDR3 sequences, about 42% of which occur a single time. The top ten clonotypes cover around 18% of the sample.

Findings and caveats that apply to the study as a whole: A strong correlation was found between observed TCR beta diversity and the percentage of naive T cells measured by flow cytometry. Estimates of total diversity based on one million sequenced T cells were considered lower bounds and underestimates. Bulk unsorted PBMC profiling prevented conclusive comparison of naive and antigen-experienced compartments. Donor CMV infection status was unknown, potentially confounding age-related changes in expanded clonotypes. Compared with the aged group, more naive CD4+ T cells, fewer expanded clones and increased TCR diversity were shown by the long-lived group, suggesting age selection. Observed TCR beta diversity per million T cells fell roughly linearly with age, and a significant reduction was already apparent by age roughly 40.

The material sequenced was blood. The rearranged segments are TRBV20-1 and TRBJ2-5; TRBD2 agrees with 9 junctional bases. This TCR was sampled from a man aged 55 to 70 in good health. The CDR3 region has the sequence CSARGGGAHQETQYF. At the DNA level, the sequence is TGCAGTGCTAGAGGCGGGGGGGCCCATCAAGAGACCCAGTACTTC.